Each of the 27 T cell receptor beta chains below was sequenced from the same sample in a study of cytomegalovirus exposure and HLA in healthy donors. PCR used 60 Vbeta primers and 13 Jbeta primers. Using immunoSEQ multiplex PCR, the repertoire was profiled, and TCRdb retains in-frame clones only, with some absent. In the table there are 150,000 to 200,000 clones, 70% of which are singletons. Input material: PBMCs. These receptors came from a man younger than 35 in good health and CMV-seropositive.

The rearrangement joins TRBV4-2 to TRBJ2-2; D perhaps matches TRBD2 (7 bases). The CDR3 length is 14 residues. Per the germline V gene, CDR1 is LGHNA and CDR2 is YNFKEQ. V was shortened by 8 bases and J by 4 bases, with 14 bases between the two germline ends. CDR3 sequence (DNA): TGTGCCAGCCGTGGACAGCGGGGCACCGGGGAGCTGTTTTTT. Amino acids: CASRGQRGTGELFF.

This chain uses TRBV4-2 with TRBJ2-3; D may be TRBD2 (5 bases). Germline CDR1 and CDR2: LGHNA and YNFKEQ. The V end was cut by 3 bases, the J end by 3 bases, with 7 bases between. This CDR3 has 13 amino acids. Written as DNA, the CDR3 is TGTGCCAGCAGCCAGGGAGAGACAGATACGCAGTATTTT. The encoded protein is CASSQGETDTQYF.

V usage is TRBV19 and J usage is TRBJ1-5; possible D gene TRBD1, 5 bases. Germline V CDR1 and CDR2: LNHDA, SQIVND (reference sequence). This CDR3 comprises 13 residues. V lost 5 bases, J lost 5 bases, and 10 bases lay in between. CDR3 in DNA: TGTGCCAGTAGTGACCTCAGGGATCAGCCCCAGCATTTT. Translated, it gives CASSDLRDQPQHF.

J is TRBJ1-5 and V is TRBV30; no firm D call. Germline assignment: CDR1 GTSNPN and CDR2 SVGIG (reference sequence). The CDR3 has 13 amino acids. Deletions cut 5 bases from V and 4 bases from J, with 12 bases between. CDR3 in DNA: TGTGCCTGGGGGAAAGGAGGGAATCAGCCCCAGCATTTT. As protein: CAWGKGGNQPQHF.

The chain is built from TRBV14 and TRBJ2-7; 7 nucleotides align to TRBD1. V gave up 1 base and J gave up 5 bases; unmatched junction bases: 5. CDR1 and CDR2 from the germline V gene are SGHDN and FVKESK. The CDR3 covers 14 residues. DNA for the CDR3: TGTGCCAGCAGCCAAGCGGACAGGTTTAACGAGCAGTACGTC. Protein product: CASSQADRFNEQYV.

The V call is TRBV19, the J call TRBJ1-4, with TRBD1 identical over 8 bases. J gave up 3 bases and V 2 bases, and 2 bases lay outside the gene matches. The CDR3 is 15 residues long. The germline V gene encodes CDR1 LNHDA and CDR2 SQIVND (reference sequence). CDR3 sequence reads: CASSIRGQANEKLFF. The DNA for the CDR3 is TGTGCCAGTAGTATAAGGGGACAGGCTAATGAAAAACTGTTTTTT.

The chain employs TRBV28 and TRBJ1-1; perhaps TRBD1 as D (6 bases). The V end was cut by 4 bases, the J end by 1 base, with 16 bases between. CDR3 length equals 16 residues. The germline CDR1 and CDR2 sequences are MDHEN and SYDVKM. This CDR3 is CASSSTRGAGNTEAFF. The CDR3 region has the DNA TGTGCCAGCAGTTCGACCCGGGGGGCGGGGAACACTGAAGCTTTCTTT.

On this clone: One junction end does not reproduce the germline sequence, and a read error may be involved. The chain employs TRBV5-1 and TRBJ2-3; a weak D match, TRBD1 (5 bases). The CDR3 spans 14 residues. Per germline, CDR1 SGHRS and CDR2 YFSETQ. The CDR3 region is CASTLGHSTDTQYF. The DNA for the CDR3 is TGCGCCAGCACCTTGGGGCATAGCACAGATACGCAGTATTTT.

About this clone itself: Other DNA sequences in the same sample also yield this CDR3. V gene TRBV4-1 combines with J gene TRBJ1-3; TRBD1 is a possible D gene (5 bases). The V and J ends lost 0 bases and 7 bases respectively, with 7 bases between them. The germline V gene encodes CDR1 MGHRA and CDR2 YSYEKL. There are 13 residues in the CDR3. CDR3 region: CASSQDSGNTIYF. CDR3 DNA: TGCGCCAGCAGCCAAGATTCAGGGAACACCATATATTTT.

This clone was observed a few times. The chain employs TRBV9 and TRBJ2-5; 7 bases are a match to TRBD1. J gave up 2 bases and V 2 bases, and 3 bases lay outside the gene matches. Germline CDR1 is SGDLS and CDR2 is YYNGEE. The CDR3 totals 14 residues. CDR3 nucleotide sequence: TGTGCCAGCAGCGTGACAGGGTTGCAAGAGACCCAGTACTTC. Its translation: CASSVTGLQETQYF.

This sequence joins TRBV11-3 and TRBJ2-1, with 9 bases lining up with TRBD1. Germline assignment: CDR1 SGHNT and CDR2 YENEEA. CDR3 size: 15 residues. Losses at the gene ends were 2 bases for V and 8 bases for J; bases not matched to a gene: 7. CDR3 loop: CASSLRTGDYYEQFF. DNA of the CDR3: TGTGCCAGCAGCTTAAGGACAGGGGATTACTATGAGCAGTTCTTC.

The chain carries TRBV6-5 and TRBJ1-1, with 7 bases identical to TRBD1. With 0 bases clipped from V and 4 bases from J, the junction kept 2 bases outside the gene matches. The CDR3 extends over 14 amino acids. Germline CDR1 reads MNHEY; CDR2 reads SVGAGI. CDR3 loop: CASSYSTGTTEAFF. As DNA, the CDR3 is TGTGCCAGCAGTTACTCGACAGGGACCACTGAAGCTTTCTTT.

The CDR3 loop reads CASSTNDRGGNQPQHF. CDR3 in DNA: TGTGCCAGCAGTACGAACGACAGGGGCGGAAATCAGCCCCAGCATTTT. The rearrangement joins TRBV28 to TRBJ1-5; 8 bases align to TRBD1. The CDR3 spans 16 residues. V dropped 5 bases and J dropped 4; count of bases not matched to a gene: 10. CDR1 is MDHEN, CDR2 SYDVKM, per germline.

The J gene is TRBJ2-5, the V gene TRBV28; a weak D match, TRBD2 (7 bases). The germline V gene has CDR1 MDHEN and CDR2 SYDVKM. V was clipped by 4 bases and J by 4 bases, with 19 bases between them. The CDR3 runs 16 residues. CDR3: CASSWSPPGGIETQYF. The CDR3 nucleotides are TGTGCCAGCAGTTGGTCACCCCCGGGGGGCATAGAGACCCAGTACTTC.

The rearrangement joins TRBV30 to TRBJ1-2; 11 bases line up with TRBD1. CDR3 length: 14 amino acids. Germline values: CDR1 GTSNPN, CDR2 SVGIG (reference sequence). After removal of 6 bases from V and 6 bases from J, the junction contained 9 bases not matched to a gene. The CDR3 loop reads CACTGTGGINGYTF. In DNA, the CDR3 is TGTGCCTGCACCGGGACAGGGGGAATTAATGGCTACACCTTC.

This clone appeared a few times. This specimen includes other DNA sequences encoding the same CDR3. The chain links TRBV9 to TRBJ1-3; D perhaps matches TRBD1 (5 bases). CDR3 size: 16 residues. V shed 1 base and J shed 0 bases, with 11 bases lying between them. CDR1 and CDR2 (germline): SGDLS, YYNGEE. The CDR3 DNA is TGTGCCAGCAGCGTACAGGGACTTAGCTCTGGAAACACCATATATTTT. Protein sequence: CASSVQGLSSGNTIYF. Complete variable domain (other parts from reference TRBV9 and TRBJ1-3): DSGVTQTPKHLITATGQRVTLRCSPRSGDLSVYWYQQSLDQGLQFLIQYYNGEERAKGNILERFSAQQFPDLHSELNLSSLELGDSALYFCASSVQGLSSGNTIYFGEGSWLTVV.

This clone is a singleton in its sample. In DNA form, the CDR3 reads TGTGCCAGCTCACAGGGAGGAGATGAGCAGTTCTTC. This translates into CASSQGGDEQFF. The rearrangement links TRBV18 to TRBJ2-1; D may be TRBD2 (6 bases). V shed 4 bases and J shed 8 bases, with 9 bases lying between them. Germline-derived CDR1 and CDR2 are KGHSH and LQKENI. The CDR3 contains 12 residues.

The V call is TRBV10-3, the J call TRBJ2-2; TRBD1 matches at 7 bases. This CDR3 region has 14 residues. V lost 6 bases to trimming and J lost 5 bases; unmatched junction nucleotides: 6. CDR1 and CDR2 from the germline V gene are ENHRY and SYGVKD. The CDR3 DNA follows: TGTGCCATCAGGCGGCAGGGGGAGACCGGGGAGCTGTTTTTT. Encoded protein: CAIRRQGETGELFF.

This clone showed up just a few times. J is TRBJ2-7 and V is TRBV10-3; 10 bases are shared with TRBD2. V lost 8 bases to trimming and J lost 3 bases; unmatched junction nucleotides: 16. Germline V gene data show CDR1 as ENHRY and CDR2 as SYGVKD. The CDR3 contains 17 residues. The CDR3 region is CAISSLRGASGGYEQYV. Here the CDR3 DNA reads TGTGCCATCTCGTCGCTCCGGGGGGCTAGCGGGGGCTACGAGCAGTACGTC.

The chain is built from TRBV2 and TRBJ2-1; D call uncertain. The germline V gene encodes CDR1 SNHLY and CDR2 FYNNEI. V lost 1 base and J 2 bases, leaving 9 bases between the germline ends. The CDR3 covers 15 residues. CDR3 DNA sequence: TGTGCCAGCAGTGAAGGCGGCCCGCCCTACAATGAGCAGTTCTTC. Its translation is CASSEGGPPYNEQFF.

The chain recombines TRBV5-8 with TRBJ2-4, with D unclear. Germline V gene sequence: CDR1 SGHTS, CDR2 YDEGEE. V lost 0 bases, J lost 0 bases, and 10 bases lay in between. The CDR3 runs 16 residues. The CDR3 protein is CASSLGTNEAKNIQYF. The DNA of the CDR3 is TGTGCCAGCAGCTTGGGAACAAACGAAGCCAAAAACATTCAGTACTTC.

V is TRBV9 and J is TRBJ2-7; 7 nucleotides line up with TRBD1. V gave up 2 bases and J gave up 3 bases; unmatched junction bases: 2. Germline V gives CDR1 SGDLS, CDR2 YYNGEE. The CDR3 spans 13 residues. The CDR3 here is CASSVRGNYEQYV. The CDR3 nucleotides read TGTGCCAGCAGCGTCAGGGGGAACTACGAGCAGTACGTC.

V usage is TRBV27 and J usage is TRBJ1-2; D perhaps matches TRBD1 (5 bases). Germline CDR1 MNHEY, CDR2 SMNVEV (reference sequence). The length of the CDR3 is 15 residues. V was cut by 0 bases and J by 2 bases, with 10 bases left in between. CDR3 coding DNA: TGTGCCAGCAGTTTATCGGGGGGAGGCAACTATGGCTACACCTTC. This gives the protein CASSLSGGGNYGYTF.

The chain combines TRBV6-6 with TRBJ1-5; D gene uncertain. Trimming took 2 bases from V and 4 from J, leaving 6 bases between them. This CDR3 is built from 13 residues. The V gene's germline CDR1 is MNHNY and CDR2 SVGAGI (reference sequence). CDR3 region: CASSYERNQPQHF. The CDR3 DNA follows: TGTGCCAGCAGTTACGAGAGAAATCAGCCCCAGCATTTT.

The genes are TRBV30 and TRBJ1-1, with no clear D. In germline, CDR1 is GTSNPN, CDR2 SVGIG (reference sequence). This CDR3 region has 13 residues. The V gene lost 5 bases and the J gene lost 1 base, with 11 bases spanning the gap. Here the CDR3 DNA reads TGTGCCTGGTCCAAAGGAGAGAACACTGAAGCTTTCTTT. This translates into CAWSKGENTEAFF.

This clone appeared a few times. The V gene is TRBV2, the J gene TRBJ2-1, with D maybe TRBD1 (5 bases). There are 14 residues in the CDR3. CDR1 SNHLY and CDR2 FYNNEI come from the germline V gene. Trimming took off 1 base at V and 3 bases at J, with 7 bases between the two ends. This CDR3 reads CASSEGQGYNEQFF. The DNA for the CDR3 is TGTGCCAGCAGTGAAGGGCAGGGCTACAATGAGCAGTTCTTC.

This clone was detected a few times. V gene TRBV5-1 combines with J gene TRBJ1-2; TRBD1 matches at 8 bases. Trimming cost V 4 bases and J 4 bases; bases outside gene matches: 9. The V gene's germline CDR1 is SGHRS and CDR2 YFSETQ. This CDR3 comprises 15 residues. The CDR3 coding sequence is TGCGCCAGCAGCCTAGGACAGGGTGGTGGCTATGGCTACACCTTC. Translation gives CASSLGQGGGYGYTF.